This TCR beta chain was identified during a study of T cells after yellow fever vaccination. A single record per CDR3 protein comes from TCRdb applying MiXCR to the 5' RACE reads. The table lists 450,000 to 600,000 distinct CDR3 sequences, roughly 12% of them singletons. V was cut by 4 bases and J by 8 bases, with 15 bases left in between. CDR3 length equals 12 residues. Germline CDR1 and CDR2: SQVTM and ANQGSEA. The chain joins TRBV29-1 to TRBJ2-7; D is undetermined. This clonotype was sampled from a man aged 25-40 years who received the YFV17D yellow fever vaccine. This specimen consisted of PBMCs, obtained on the day of the yellow fever booster vaccination. CDR3 sequence: CSVAWTDFKQYF. Here the CDR3 DNA reads TGCAGCGTTGCTTGGACCGATTTCAAGCAGTACTTC.